One TCR beta chain is described in this entry. No cognate antigen has been identified for it. Base qualities are not at hand, and no much larger clone is one base apart. Libraries of naive CD8 T cells were generated from roughly 21,000 to 960,000 sorted cells, with 10%, 30% or 50% of the purified RNA used. On a BD FACSAria II, naive CD8 T cells were FACS-sorted as CD8+CD4-CCR7+CD45RA+ and collected into RLT Plus buffer. To test detection sensitivity, Jurkat RNA equivalent to roughly eleven TCR copies was spiked into samples of about 19,000-1,000,000 naive CD8 T cells. Enrichment of CD8 T cells was done with RosetteSep CD8+ T Cell Enrichment Cocktail plus Ficoll-Paque, and ACK red cell lysis came afterward. This entry is derived from a study of molecular identifiers for immune sequencing clone quantification (dated by TCRdb to 2017 to 2018). Notes on the research overall: For a replicate experiment, the RNA from either 20,000 or 100,000 naive CD8 T cells was divided into five aliquots, and four of those aliquots went on to sequencing. This methods study benchmarked molecular-identifier clustering-based TCR repertoire sequencing (MIDCIRS) and TCR RNA copy counting, using CD8 T cells to do so. Broad study findings and their caveats: Clones above 20 RNA copies held over 98% of molecules in CMV-specific effector cells but under 1% in naive cells. When barcode sub-clustering was not used, chimeric consensus sequences inflated TCR diversity, with chimeras reaching as high as 47%. About 2.9 recovered TCR RNA copies per cell were obtained by modeling, versus about 9 by digital PCR, implying a capture efficiency of about 30%. Naive libraries contained spiked-in Jurkat TCR RNA (approximately nine copies' worth), which is not part of the donor repertoire. Identical TCR molecules sharing a barcode could cause highly expanded clone sizes to be underestimated. Even against a background of approximately 1 million naive CD8 T cells, spiked-in Jurkat TCR RNA amounting to a single cell's worth was reported to be detectable.

The library came from PCR. Sequencing was performed on an Illumina HiSeq 4000. Bulk TCR libraries were made following a previously described method, with the TCR primers given in Table S5. The Qiagen AllPrep DNA/RNA kit was used to purify total RNA. Before analysis, reads from multiple sequencing runs of the same library were pooled. Per the original workflow: Reads were retained only if an exact TCR constant sequence was present, and the retained reads were trimmed to 150 nt and grouped according to their 12-nt molecular barcodes. Reads inside each barcode group were sub-clustered using a 15% Levenshtein threshold, and a quality-weighted consensus sequence was constructed for each RNA molecule. Non-functional sequences were removed, as were lower-count sequences one edit away from another. On the basis of fitting two negative binomial distributions, barcode sub-clusters with fewer than 20% of the maximum read count were discarded. TCRdb reworked the public reads: Q25 trimming with fastp, MiXCR clone assembly, productive beta chains retained. When rows share a CDR3 protein, they turn into one entry using the most common DNA and genes. The V and J calls follow TCRdb's processing rather than the paper's. For this sample the table gives some 59,000 distinct CDR3 sequences, of which around 27% were detected only once. 1.9% of the sample rests with the top ten.

The germline V gene sets CDR1 to SGHTS and CDR2 to YDEGEE. The CDR3, from cysteine to phenylalanine, totals 13 residues. Solely the CDR3 DNA is kept, with 39 bases framed from the first base. V is pared back by 5 bases and J by 3 bases, with 10 bases lying between the germline termini. The TCR sequence derives from a human donor in good health. Some libraries in this study had Jurkat cell RNA spiked in. The sample comprised naive CD8+ T cells from blood, with Jurkat cell RNA spiked in. What the cell subset or site label conveys for this sample: FACS-sorted CD8+CD4-CCR7+CD45RA+ naive T cells. The sequence joins TRBV5-8 to TRBJ2-3; the D gene is possibly TRBD2, with 5 bases matching. The CDR3 protein is CASRWRATDTQYF. The nucleotides read TGTGCCAGCAGATGGCGGGCAACAGATACGCAGTATTTT.